A selection of T cell receptor beta chains follows, all from one sample in a study of PD-1 blockade in mismatch repair-deficient tumors. Only in-frame clones appear in the TCRdb table, and some are missing; sequencing was by immunoSEQ multiplex PCR. Counted here are roughly 40,000 clones, about 85% occurring once; the ten biggest clones make up 3% to 4.5%. The sample consisted of peripheral blood, taken roughly 76 weeks after starting pembrolizumab. The receptor source for this set is an adult with mismatch repair-deficient cancer. Each CDR3 is given with its conserved first and last residue. A D gene is named only where the DNA matches it firmly. Only some rows state a clone size, as once, few, many or a class for expanded clones.

TRBJ1-1 | TRBV6-5 | TRBD1 | 14 | . | CASSAGGSNTEAFF | TGTGCCAGCAGTGCAGGGGGCTCGAACACTGAAGCTTTCTTT
TRBJ1-1 | TRBV28 | . | 11 | . | CASSSATRAFF | TGTGCCAGCAGTTCAGCTACCCGAGCTTTCTTT
TRBJ1-2 | TRBV2 | . | 10 | few | CARGDYGYTF | TGTGCCAGGGGTGACTATGGCTACACCTTC
TRBJ1-5 | TRBV15 | . | 15 | . | CATSRTPGAGQPQHF | TGTGCCACCAGCAGAACTCCGGGGGCCGGGCAGCCCCAGCATTTT
TRBJ2-1 | TRBV7-3 | TRBD2 | 19 | . | CASSLNGGLAGVGNNEQFF | TGTGCCAGCAGCTTAAATGGGGGACTAGCGGGAGTCGGGAACAATGAGCAGTTCTTC
TRBJ2-2 | TRBV7-9 | TRBD1 | 14 | . | CASSRQGGTGELFF | TGTGCCAGCAGCCGACAGGGGGGCACCGGGGAGCTGTTTTTT
TRBJ2-5 | TRBV6-4 | . | 15 | . | CASSEWGGPAETQYF | TGTGCCAGCAGTGAGTGGGGCGGGCCCGCGGAGACCCAGTACTTC
TRBJ2-7 | TRBV6-5 | TRBD2 | 16 | . | CASSYSTLAGSYEQYF | TGTGCCAGCAGTTACTCGACGCTAGCGGGGTCCTACGAGCAGTACTTC
TRBJ1-1 | TRBV5-8 | TRBD1 | 12 | . | CASGQGNTEAFF | TGTGCCAGTGGACAGGGGAACACTGAAGCTTTCTTT
TRBJ2-7 | TRBV6-4 | . | 14 | . | CASPLSTSSYEQYF | TGTGCCAGCCCCTTATCGACGAGCTCCTACGAGCAGTACTTC
TRBJ1-2 | TRBV6-5 | TRBD1 | 14 | . | CASSYSQGGRGYTF | TGTGCCAGCAGTTACTCCCAAGGGGGCAGGGGCTACACCTTC
TRBJ2-5 | TRBV10-3 | TRBD1 | 14 | . | CAISVGDSRETQYF | TGTGCCATCAGTGTGGGGGACAGCAGGGAGACCCAGTACTTC
TRBJ2-1 | TRBV6-1 | TRBD2 | 14 | . | CASSQTSGRDEQFF | TGTGCCAGCAGTCAAACTAGCGGGAGGGATGAGCAGTTCTTC
TRBJ1-1 | TRBV5-4 | . | 12 | once | CASSQRNTEAFF | TGTGCCAGCAGCCAAAGGAACACTGAAGCTTTCTTT
TRBJ2-7 | TRBV29-1 | TRBD1 | 13 | . | CSAQGQGLYEQYF | TGCAGCGCCCAGGGACAGGGACTCTACGAGCAGTACTTC
TRBJ2-5 | TRBV19 | . | 16 | . | CASSPSGTYPPETQYF | TGTGCCAGTAGTCCTTCCGGGACTTACCCTCCAGAGACCCAGTACTTC
TRBJ2-3 | TRBV30 | TRBD2 | 16 | . | CAWSTRLAGDTDTQYF | TGTGCCTGGAGTACACGACTAGCGGGAGACACAGATACGCAGTATTTT
TRBJ1-1 | TRBV7-2 | . | 13 | . | CASSLVGNTEAFF | TGTGCCAGCAGCTTAGTAGGGAACACTGAAGCTTTCTTT
TRBJ2-7 | TRBV4-1 | . | 13 | once | CASSRVGDYEQYF | TGCGCCAGCAGCCGAGTCGGGGACTACGAGCAGTACTTC
TRBJ2-1 | TRBV6-5 | . | 15 | . | CASSPIGVMSNEQFF | TGTGCCAGCAGCCCAATCGGGGTTATGTCCAATGAGCAGTTCTTC
TRBJ2-7 | TRBV10-3 | TRBD2 | 14 | . | CATAASGRPYEQYF | TGTGCCACCGCGGCTAGCGGGAGGCCATACGAGCAGTACTTC
TRBJ1-5 | TRBV27 | . | 14 | . | CASSLHVSNQPQHF | TGTGCCAGCAGTTTACATGTGTCTAACCAGCCCCAGCATTTT
TRBJ1-2 | TRBV10-3 | . | 12 | . | CATATSGYGYTF | TGTGCCACGGCAACTTCTGGCTATGGCTACACCTTC
TRBJ2-7 | TRBV12-5 | . | 23 | . | CASGLALRWDTGGVAGASYEQYF | TGTGCTAGTGGTTTGGCATTACGATGGGACACCGGTGGGGTTGCCGGGGCCTCCTACGAGCAGTACTTC
TRBJ2-7 | TRBV27 | . | 12 | few | CASRGQPYEQYF | TGTGCCAGCAGGGGCCAACCCTACGAGCAGTACTTC
TRBJ2-2 | TRBV9 | TRBD2 | 16 | . | CASSVGQRGNTGELFF | TGTGCCAGCAGCGTGGGTCAGCGGGGGAACACCGGGGAGCTGTTTTTT
TRBJ1-2 | TRBV10-3 | TRBD1 | 14 | . | CAISEDRGRGGYTF | TGTGCCATCAGTGAGGACAGGGGGCGCGGGGGCTACACCTTC
TRBJ2-5 | TRBV19 | TRBD2 | 15 | . | CASRDVSGSGETQYF | TGTGCCAGTAGAGATGTAAGCGGGAGTGGCGAGACCCAGTACTTC
TRBJ2-2 | TRBV7-3 | TRBD1 | 15 | . | CASSSRDRGSGELFF | TGTGCCAGCAGCTCCCGGGACAGGGGCTCCGGGGAGCTGTTTTTT
TRBJ2-7 | TRBV29-1 | TRBD1 | 13 | . | CSVDTGTGYEQYF | TGCAGCGTTGACACCGGGACAGGGTACGAGCAGTACTTC
TRBJ1-1 | TRBV7-2 | . | 14 | . | CASSSTGLDTEAFF | TGTGCCAGCAGCTCTACAGGGCTGGACACTGAAGCTTTCTTT
TRBJ2-7 | TRBV6-1 | TRBD2 | 15 | . | CASSGEGGSSYEQYF | TGTGCCAGCAGTGGGGAGGGAGGGAGCTCCTACGAGCAGTACTTC
TRBJ1-1 | TRBV28 | . | 14 | . | CASRYGSFFSEAFF | TGTGCCAGCAGGTACGGTTCGTTTTTTTCTGAAGCTTTCTTT